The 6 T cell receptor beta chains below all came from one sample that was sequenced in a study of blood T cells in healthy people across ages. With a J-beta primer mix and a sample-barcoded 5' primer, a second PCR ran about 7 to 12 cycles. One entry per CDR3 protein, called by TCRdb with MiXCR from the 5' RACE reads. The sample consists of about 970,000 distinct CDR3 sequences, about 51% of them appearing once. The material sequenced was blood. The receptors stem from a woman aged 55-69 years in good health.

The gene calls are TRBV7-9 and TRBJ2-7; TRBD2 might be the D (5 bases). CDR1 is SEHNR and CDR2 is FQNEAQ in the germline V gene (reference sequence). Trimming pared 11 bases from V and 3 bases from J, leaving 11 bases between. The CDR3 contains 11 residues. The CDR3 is CASNSGYEQYF. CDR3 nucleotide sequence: TGTGCCTCGAACAGCGGCTACGAGCAGTACTTC.

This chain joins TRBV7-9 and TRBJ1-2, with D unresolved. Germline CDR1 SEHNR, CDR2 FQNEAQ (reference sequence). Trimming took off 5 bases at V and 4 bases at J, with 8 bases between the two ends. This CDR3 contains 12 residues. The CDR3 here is CASSATSYGYTF. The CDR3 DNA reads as TGTGCCAGCAGCGCCACAAGCTATGGCTACACCTTC.

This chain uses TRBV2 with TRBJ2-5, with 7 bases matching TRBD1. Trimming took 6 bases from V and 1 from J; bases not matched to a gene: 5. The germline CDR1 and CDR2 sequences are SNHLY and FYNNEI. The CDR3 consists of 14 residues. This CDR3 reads CASSIQGTQETQYF. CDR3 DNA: TGTGCCAGCAGCATACAGGGGACCCAAGAGACCCAGTACTTC.

In DNA, the CDR3 is TGTGCCAGCAACTCAGCGGTCTACGAGCAGTACTTC. Protein sequence: CASNSAVYEQYF. The rearrangement joins TRBV28 to TRBJ2-7; a possible D gene is TRBD2 (5 bases). The CDR3 is made up of 12 amino acids. Germline CDR1 is MDHEN and CDR2 is SYDVKM. Trimming pared 7 bases from V and 3 bases from J, leaving 10 bases between.

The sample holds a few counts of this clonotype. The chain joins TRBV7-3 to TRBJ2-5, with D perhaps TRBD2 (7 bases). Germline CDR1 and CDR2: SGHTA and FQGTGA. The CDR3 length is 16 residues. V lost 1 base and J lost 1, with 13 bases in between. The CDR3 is CASSLMGGGIQETQYF. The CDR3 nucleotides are TGTGCCAGCAGCTTAATGGGAGGGGGGATCCAAGAGACCCAGTACTTC.

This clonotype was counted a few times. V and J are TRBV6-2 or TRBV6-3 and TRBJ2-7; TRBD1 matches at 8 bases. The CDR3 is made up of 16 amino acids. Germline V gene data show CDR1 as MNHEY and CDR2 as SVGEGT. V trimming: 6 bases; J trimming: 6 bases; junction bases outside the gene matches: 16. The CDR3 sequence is CASSPDKDRGRGEQYF. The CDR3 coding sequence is TGTGCCAGCAGCCCGGACAAAGACAGGGGAAGAGGCGAGCAGTACTTC.